The subject of this entry is one T cell receptor beta chain. Its antigen is still unknown. Germline V gives CDR1 SGHTA, CDR2 FQGNSA. Deletions cut 4 bases from V and 2 bases from J, with 8 bases between. The CDR3 runs 13 residues. The source of the sample is a study of CD8+CD57+ T cells in acquired aplastic anemia. Whole-study context: The study obtained an average of around 3.1 ug of DNA from sorted CD4+ and CD8+ cells. Among healthy donors, CD4+ cells averaged around 11 million reads. General study findings and limits: Researchers report that twenty-nine CD8+ CDR3 sequences appeared in both patients and controls. Patient and control CD8+ Simpson's diversity was not significantly different.

Template material for TCR beta VDJ and CDR3 profiling consisted of genomic DNA. Each CDR3 protein is one row after TCRdb ran MiXCR on the reads. The data contain about 130,000 distinct CDR3 sequences, 48% of them singletons. The rearrangement links TRBV7-2 to TRBJ2-5; D gene uncertain. The sequencing sample was made of sorted CD4+, CD8+, or CD8+CD57+ T cells (not recorded which) from PBMCs. This clonotype originated in a human donor in good health, serving as a control. CDR3 coding DNA: TGTGCCAGCAGCTCCAAACGGCAAGAGACCCAGTACTTC. Translating it yields CASSSKRQETQYF.